This T cell receptor beta chain was obtained from a study of T cell responses to AZD1222 COVID-19 vaccine. In the study overall: The analysis combined second doses at about 4 or about 12 weeks. Overall study results and limits: Without day 14 samples, only post-peak T cell repertoires were studied.

This clone occurred once. Its specificity is not known. V gave up 2 bases and J gave up 2 bases; unmatched junction bases: 4. The germline gives CDR1 KGHSH, CDR2 LQKENI. The CDR3 consists of 15 residues. The protocol was immunoSEQ multiplex PCR, while the TCRdb copy is restricted to in-frame clones and leaves out a portion. The table records 90,000 to 150,000 clones, roughly 90% of them present only once. The clonotype originates from an adult in good health. This chain links TRBV18 with TRBJ2-7; the match to TRBD1 covers 9 bases. Here the sequenced sample was peripheral blood, taken on day 0 of AZD1222 vaccination. Here the CDR3 reads CASSPETGGPYEQYF. CDR3 sequence (DNA): TGTGCCAGCTCACCAGAAACAGGGGGCCCCTACGAGCAGTACTTC.